These 16 T cell receptor beta chains share one sample of origin, sequenced in a study of blood T cell repertoires in COVID-19. The method was immunoSEQ multiplex PCR; TCRdb's version includes in-frame clones alone and lacks a portion of them. The sample includes around 310,000 clones, over 70% of them seen just once. Sample: PBMCs or T cells enriched from blood (not recorded which). Receptor source: a man aged 25-40 years who had recovered from COVID-19.

As DNA, the CDR3 is TGTGCCAGCAGTTCCACTGTGGGACACGAGAATGAAAAACTGTTTTTT. Its protein is CASSSTVGHENEKLFF. This chain connects TRBV28 to TRBJ1-4; D is possibly TRBD1 (6 bases). The ends were cut back, 4 bases at V and 5 bases at J, with 17 bases in the middle. This CDR3 comprises 16 residues. Germline V CDR1 and CDR2: MDHEN, SYDVKM.

The gene calls are TRBV7-9 and TRBJ1-2; perhaps TRBD1 as D (5 bases). Per the germline V gene, CDR1 is SEHNR and CDR2 is FQNEAQ (reference sequence). Trimming cost V 1 base and J 2 bases, with 11 bases left between them. The CDR3 runs to 15 residues. The CDR3 sequence: CASSLDRGVNYGYTF. The CDR3 nucleotides read TGTGCCAGCAGCTTAGACCGGGGGGTAAACTATGGCTACACCTTC.

The rearrangement uses TRBV11-1 and TRBJ2-2; tentative D call: TRBD2 (5 bases). V dropped 2 bases and J dropped 6 bases, with 16 bases sitting between them. The length of the CDR3 is 16 residues. Germline-derived CDR1 and CDR2 are SGHAT and FQDESV (reference sequence). The CDR3 sequence is CASSLSRSGYSGELFF. The CDR3 bases are TGTGCCAGCAGCTTAAGTAGGTCGGGGTACTCCGGGGAGCTGTTTTTT.

The chain couples TRBV15 to TRBJ2-7, with TRBD1 matching 8 bases. Germline-derived CDR1 and CDR2 are LNHNV and YYDKDF (reference sequence). The CDR3 has 15 amino acids. The V gene end was trimmed by 5 bases and the J gene end by 6 bases; junction bases not matched to a gene: 12. The CDR3 DNA is TGTGCCACCAGCGGTTCGACCGGGACAGGCCGCGAGCAGTACTTC. Its protein is CATSGSTGTGREQYF.

This rearrangement joins TRBV10-3 to TRBJ1-2; 11 bases are shared with TRBD1. The CDR3 extends over 14 amino acids. The ends lost 8 bases at V and 4 bases at J; junction bases unmatched: 6. Germline V lookup: CDR1 ENHRY, CDR2 SYGVKD. The CDR3, as DNA: TGTGCCATCGGCGAGGGACAGGGGGTCTATGGCTACACCTTC. This encodes CAIGEGQGVYGYTF.

The chain employs TRBV5-1 and TRBJ2-7, with 7 bases fitting TRBD1. J lost 4 bases, V lost 7 bases, and 11 bases had no gene match. The CDR3 runs 14 residues. The germline gives CDR1 SGHRS, CDR2 YFSETQ. The CDR3 sequence is CASGEGGSTYEQYF. CDR3 sequence (DNA): TGCGCCAGCGGAGAAGGGGGCTCGACGTACGAGCAGTACTTC. Variable domain in full (rest from reference TRBV5-1 and TRBJ2-7): KAGVTQTPRYLIKTRGQQVTLSCSPISGHRSVSWYQQTPGQGLQFLFEYFSETQRNKGNFPGRFSGRQFSNSRSEMNVSTLELGDSALYLCASGEGGSTYEQYFGPGTRLTVT.

As for this clone: The identical CDR3 is also encoded by other nucleotide sequences in the sample. The chain carries TRBV12-3 or TRBV12-4 and TRBJ1-1; D is uncertain. With 2 bases removed from V and 0 bases from J, the gap between germline ends came to 4 bases. The length of the CDR3 is 13 residues. The DNA of the CDR3 is TGTGCCAGCAGTTTACTTATGAACACTGAAGCTTTCTTT. This encodes CASSLLMNTEAFF.

The chain has TRBV28 and TRBJ1-1, with D perhaps TRBD1 (5 bases). Per germline, CDR1 MDHEN and CDR2 SYDVKM. V lost 6 bases and J 1 base, leaving 15 bases between the germline ends. CDR3 length: 15 amino acids. CDR3 DNA sequence: TGTGCCAGCAGAAGGGGAGCGGGGGGGAACACTGAAGCTTTCTTT. Its protein is CASRRGAGGNTEAFF.

This clone was counted a few times. J is TRBJ1-3 and V is TRBV7-9; 8 nucleotides line up with TRBD1. V lost 1 base and J lost 4; bases outside the gene matches: 0. The germline V gene has CDR1 SEHNR and CDR2 FQNEAQ (reference sequence). The CDR3 spans 14 residues. The CDR3 sequence is CASSLGTGGNTIYF. CDR3 DNA sequence: TGTGCCAGCAGCTTAGGGACAGGGGGAAACACCATATATTTT.

Written as DNA, the CDR3 is TGTGCCAGCAGTTTGAACCCTGGACAGGGGTATTCACCCCTCCACTTT. Translated: CASSLNPGQGYSPLHF. The chain joins TRBV6-5 to TRBJ1-6; 9 bases agree with TRBD1. The V gene end was trimmed by 4 bases and the J gene end by 8 bases; junction bases not matched to a gene: 9. Germline loops: CDR1 MNHEY, CDR2 SVGAGI. This CDR3 region has 16 residues.

The gene calls are TRBV7-9 and TRBJ1-2, with D hard to call. With 3 bases removed from V and 6 bases from J, the gap between germline ends came to 11 bases. The CDR3 is made up of 13 amino acids. CDR1 is SEHNR, CDR2 FQNEAQ, per germline (reference sequence). DNA of the CDR3: TGTGCCAGCAGCTTCGGGGTTAGAGATGGCTACACCTTC. This translates into CASSFGVRDGYTF.

As regards this clone: Other DNA sequences in the same sample also yield this CDR3. This sequence joins TRBV12-3 or TRBV12-4 and TRBJ2-7; possibly TRBD1 for D (6 bases). With 5 bases removed from V and 4 bases from J, the gap between germline ends came to 9 bases. The CDR3 contains 12 residues. The CDR3 DNA sequence: TGTGCCAGCAGTCCAGGACAGTACGAGCAGTACTTC. It is translated as CASSPGQYEQYF.

The genes are TRBV4-1 and TRBJ1-6; TRBD1 agrees at 11 bases. With 5 bases clipped from V and 0 bases from J, the junction kept 12 bases outside the gene matches. The CDR3 extends over 20 amino acids. The V gene's germline CDR1 is MGHRA and CDR2 YSYEKL. CDR3 sequence (DNA): TGCGCCAGCAGCTTAACCGGGACAGGGGGGATCAGCTCCTATAATTCACCCCTCCACTTT. Translated, it gives CASSLTGTGGISSYNSPLHF.

This rearrangement joins TRBV6-5 to TRBJ2-7; possibly TRBD1 for D (5 bases). The V gene's germline CDR1 is MNHEY and CDR2 SVGAGI. V was pared by 5 bases and J by 1 base, with 12 bases between. This CDR3 has 14 residues. CDR3 amino acids: CASSIRKGSYEQYF. CDR3 in DNA: TGTGCCAGCAGTATTAGGAAGGGGTCCTACGAGCAGTACTTC.

The chain uses TRBV12-3 or TRBV12-4 and TRBJ1-1, with a weak D call TRBD1 (6 bases). The CDR3 is 12 residues long. Trimming removed 6 bases at V and 5 bases at J, with 10 bases between. The CDR3 here is CASRQGGTEAFF. CDR3 sequence (DNA): TGTGCCAGCAGACAAGGGGGAACTGAAGCTTTCTTT.

This chain links TRBV4-2 with TRBJ2-3, with 8 bases that match TRBD2. Looked up from germline, CDR1 is LGHNA and CDR2 is YNFKEQ. The trim removed 0 bases at V and 3 bases at J, leaving 17 bases unmatched. This CDR3 is 20 amino acids long. The CDR3 loop reads CASSQEPPHLAGRRTDTQYF. CDR3 coding DNA: TGTGCCAGCAGCCAAGAGCCCCCCCATTTAGCGGGGAGAAGGACAGATACGCAGTATTTT.